Here is one T cell receptor beta chain with its context. The PCR had 60 Vbeta and 13 Jbeta primers. Generated by immunoSEQ multiplex PCR, the TCRdb table keeps only in-frame clones and is missing some. This table has about 200,000 clones, around 75% appearing once. The record originates from a study of cytomegalovirus exposure and HLA in healthy donors. Sequenced sample: PBMCs. This TCR was recovered from a woman between 45 and 65 years old in good health and CMV-seronegative.

The CDR3 sequence is CASSIDSAGAGGQPQHF. The DNA of the CDR3 is TGTGCCAGTAGTATAGATTCGGCAGGGGCAGGGGGTCAGCCCCAGCATTTT. The rearrangement links TRBV19 to TRBJ1-5; 7 nucleotides line up with TRBD1. Germline-derived CDR1 and CDR2 are LNHDA and SQIVND (reference sequence). This CDR3 has 17 amino acids. V lost 0 bases to trimming and J lost 6 bases; unmatched junction nucleotides: 11.